The 15 T cell receptor beta chains given below trace back to one sample, sequenced in a study of blood T cell repertoires in COVID-19. Method: immunoSEQ multiplex PCR; TCRdb's copy keeps in-frame clones and lacks some. The table includes 150,000 to 200,000 clones, about 87% detected once. Source material: peripheral blood. These receptors originate from a woman in her seventies with COVID-19, enrolled during active disease.

V is TRBV11-2 and J is TRBJ1-1, with a tentative D call TRBD1 (6 bases). V lost 5 bases and J 7 bases, leaving 11 bases between the germline ends. Germline CDR1 is SGHAT and CDR2 is FQNNGV. The CDR3 has 12 residues. The CDR3 region is CASSQQGIEAFF. The CDR3 DNA reads as TGTGCCAGCAGCCAACAGGGAATTGAAGCTTTCTTT.

The count of this clone is one. The rearrangement links TRBV21-1 to TRBJ2-5; the table gives TRBD2 as D, unverified against the DNA. TRBV21-1 is marked as a pseudogene. The CDR3 runs to 14 residues. This CDR3 reads CASSKGTPQETQYF. CDR3 sequence (DNA): TGTGCCAGCAGCAAAGGGACTCCCCAAGAGACCCAGTACTTC.

This chain connects TRBV27 to TRBJ2-6; D possibly corresponds to TRBD1 (6 bases). The CDR3 consists of 14 residues. Trimming stripped 2 bases from V and 4 bases from J, with 6 bases between. Germline V gene data show CDR1 as MNHEY and CDR2 as SMNVEV (reference sequence). In DNA, the CDR3 is TGTGCCAGCAGTTTAGGGACAGGGGCCAACGTCCTGACTTTC. As protein: CASSLGTGANVLTF.

CDR3: CASSGGQGTYEQYF. The CDR3 DNA sequence: TGTGCCAGCAGCGGGGGACAGGGAACGTACGAGCAGTACTTC. The chain has TRBV2 and TRBJ2-7; 9 bases match TRBD1. The CDR3 is 14 residues long. V shed 6 bases and J 4 bases; nucleotides not matched to a gene: 7. From germline, CDR1 is SNHLY and CDR2 FYNNEI.

As for this clone: No DNA is shown, since the ends of the CDR3 on it are uncertain; the CDR3 is the one TCRdb lists. The chain links TRBV6-6 to TRBJ2-1; the D call of TRBD1 is as the table states it, not checked on the DNA. The CDR3 is made up of 15 amino acids, end residues included. Germline V gene sequence: CDR1 MNHNY, CDR2 SVGAGI (reference sequence). CDR3 residues: CASILGTPNYNEQFF.

The chain is built from TRBV6-5 and TRBJ1-1, with 7 nucleotides matching TRBD1. The CDR3 consists of 11 residues. Unmatched junction bases numbered 2, after V lost 5 bases and J lost 8 bases. Per germline, CDR1 MNHEY and CDR2 SVGAGI. CDR3 residues: CASSRTGEAFF. In nucleotides, the CDR3 is TGTGCCAGCAGTAGGACAGGAGAAGCTTTCTTT.

The rearrangement joins TRBV7-9 to TRBJ1-5; 10 positions agree with TRBD1. The CDR3 has 16 residues. Trimming at V came to 5 bases and at J to 9 bases, leaving 13 bases not matched to a gene. Germline CDR1 SEHNR, CDR2 FQNEAQ (reference sequence). The CDR3 DNA is TGTGCCAGCAGCAGAGGGACAGGGGTTAGTTGGGGGCCCCAGCATTTT. This encodes CASSRGTGVSWGPQHF.

CDR3 amino acids: CASSLGQGRTYGYTF. The CDR3 bases are TGTGCCAGCAGCTTAGGACAGGGTCGGACCTATGGCTACACCTTC. V gene TRBV7-8 combines with J gene TRBJ1-2; 7 bases agree with TRBD1. The CDR3 contains 15 residues. The V gene's germline CDR1 is SGHVS and CDR2 FQNEAQ. The J segment lost 4 bases and the V segment lost 1 base, leaving 6 bases of the junction unmatched.

V is TRBV10-2 and J is TRBJ2-7, with D possibly matching TRBD2 (6 bases). V lost 4 bases and J 2 bases, leaving 12 bases between the germline ends. The CDR3 has 14 amino acids. The germline gives CDR1 WSHSY, CDR2 SAAADI. CDR3 amino acids: CASSASGLPYEQYF. The CDR3 DNA is TGCGCCAGCAGTGCCTCCGGACTACCCTACGAGCAGTACTTC.

This rearrangement joins TRBV18 to TRBJ1-6; D possibly corresponds to TRBD1 (5 bases). The CDR3 consists of 15 residues. V dropped 3 bases and J dropped 7 bases, with 13 bases sitting between them. Germline CDR1 is KGHSH and CDR2 is LQKENI. The DNA of the CDR3 is TGTGCCAGCTCACCGGGCGGGACGGAAAATTCACCCCTCCACTTT. It codes for CASSPGGTENSPLHF.

The chain joins TRBV7-2 to TRBJ1-2; 8 bases are a match to TRBD1. The CDR3 extends over 15 amino acids. After removal of 8 bases from V and 4 bases from J, the junction contained 12 bases not matched to a gene. Germline V gene lookup returns CDR1 SGHTA and CDR2 FQGNSA. The CDR3 loop is CASPEGRGLVYGYTF. Written as DNA, the CDR3 is TGTGCCAGCCCGGAGGGCAGGGGGCTGGTCTATGGCTACACCTTC.

V usage is TRBV6-4 and J usage is TRBJ1-2, with 10 bases fitting TRBD1. V lost 4 bases, J lost 4 bases, and 6 bases stayed unmatched. Germline CDR1 MRHNA, CDR2 SNTAGT. The CDR3 loop spans 15 amino acids. In DNA form, the CDR3 reads TGTGCCAGCAGTGCCAGGACAGGGGGGGGCTATGGCTACACCTTC. Its translation is CASSARTGGGYGYTF.

V is TRBV28 and J is TRBJ2-5; weak D call: TRBD2 (6 bases). Germline V gene lookup returns CDR1 MDHEN and CDR2 SYDVKM. CDR3 length: 13 residues. Trimming removed 3 bases from V and 4 bases from J, with 9 bases in between. DNA of the CDR3: TGTGCCAGCAGTTTTCGGGGAGGAGAGACCCAGTACTTC. This codes for CASSFRGGETQYF.

This chain uses TRBV5-1 with TRBJ1-1; D gene uncertain. V lost 0 bases and J lost 7, with 13 bases in between. The CDR3 is 14 residues long. Germline CDR1 SGHRS, CDR2 YFSETQ. CDR3 in amino acids: CASSLGSGYDEAFF. CDR3 DNA sequence: TGCGCCAGCAGCTTGGGGTCAGGTTACGATGAAGCTTTCTTT.

This sequence joins TRBV7-9 and TRBJ2-1; 12 nucleotides match TRBD2. There are 17 residues in the CDR3. V was pared by 0 bases and J by 6 bases, with 6 bases of the junction left unmatched. Germline assignment: CDR1 SEHNR and CDR2 FQNEAQ (reference sequence). In nucleotides, the CDR3 is TGTGCCAGCAGCTTAGCGCTAGCGGGGGGGCAGGGCAATGAGCAGTTCTTC. Amino acids: CASSLALAGGQGNEQFF.